The 10 T cell receptor beta chains below come from one sample, sequenced in a study of shared clonotypes between healthy human individuals. Profiled with immunoSEQ multiplex PCR; TCRdb holds only in-frame clones, not every one. The table includes millions of clones, approximately 95% detected once. Sequencing used naive CD4+ T cells sorted from blood. Subset noted: CD45RA+ positively selected. The receptors shown here come from a man in his late teens or twenties in good health.

The V call is TRBV2, the J call TRBJ2-1; TRBD2 agrees at 7 bases. V lost 5 bases to trimming and J lost 5 bases; unmatched junction nucleotides: 0. Germline V gene lookup returns CDR1 SNHLY and CDR2 FYNNEI. This CDR3 is built from 12 residues. CDR3 nucleotide sequence: TGTGCCAGCAGTAGCGGGGACAATGAGCAGTTCTTC. Translated: CASSSGDNEQFF.

The chain couples TRBV30 to TRBJ2-4; no reliable D call. Trimming shortened V by 3 bases and J by 0 bases, and 12 bases separated the two germline ends. This CDR3 spans 15 amino acids. The V gene's germline CDR1 is GTSNPN and CDR2 SVGIG (reference sequence). The CDR3 nucleotides read TGTGCCTGGAGGAAAACAAGCCTAGCCAAAAACATTCAGTACTTC. This gives the protein CAWRKTSLAKNIQYF.

The V and J genes are TRBV6-5 and TRBJ1-2, with 12 bases aligning to TRBD1. The germline V gene encodes CDR1 MNHEY and CDR2 SVGAGI. The trim removed 7 bases at V and 8 bases at J, leaving 8 bases unmatched. The CDR3 covers 14 residues. CDR3 coding DNA: TGTGCCAGCACGACAGGAGGGACAGGGGGCGGCTACACCTTC. Its translation is CASTTGGTGGGYTF.

The V call is TRBV28, the J call TRBJ2-5, with 8 bases lining up with TRBD1. V gave up 6 bases and J gave up 5 bases; unmatched junction bases: 8. This CDR3 has 14 residues. The V gene's germline CDR1 is MDHEN and CDR2 SYDVKM. CDR3 bases: TGTGCCAGCAGGCGTACAGGGGGGAGGGAGACCCAGTACTTC. Translation gives CASRRTGGRETQYF.

With respect to this clone: Other DNA sequences within the sample encode an identical CDR3. The chain uses TRBV4-3 and TRBJ1-1; D gene ambiguous. V dropped 0 bases and J dropped 1 base, with 6 bases sitting between them. The CDR3 totals 14 residues. Per the germline V gene, CDR1 is LGHNA and CDR2 is YSLEER. CDR3 DNA: TGCGCCAGCAGCCAAGAAGGGAGGAACACTGAAGCTTTCTTT. Residues: CASSQEGRNTEAFF.

The chain combines TRBV10-3 with TRBJ2-5, with 8 bases that match TRBD1. The germline gives CDR1 ENHRY, CDR2 SYGVKD. With 8 bases clipped from V and 4 bases from J, the junction kept 12 bases outside the gene matches. This CDR3 is built from 15 residues. The CDR3 here is CAIGTSGGVGETQYF. CDR3 nucleotides: TGTGCCATCGGGACCTCAGGGGGCGTGGGAGAGACCCAGTACTTC.

The chain uses TRBV19 and TRBJ1-1, with a tentative D call TRBD1 (6 bases). The CDR3 covers 16 residues. CDR1 and CDR2 (germline): LNHDA, SQIVND (reference sequence). Trimming cost V 8 bases and J 0 bases, with 19 bases left between them. CDR3 bases: TGTGCCAGTGCCTCTGGGACACAGCGAATGAACACTGAAGCTTTCTTT. It translates to CASASGTQRMNTEAFF.

The chain combines TRBV28 with TRBJ1-3; D remains ambiguous. CDR1 MDHEN and CDR2 SYDVKM come from the germline V gene. Trimming pared 8 bases from V and 0 bases from J, leaving 17 bases between. This CDR3 has 16 residues. The CDR3 nucleotides are TGTGCCAGCGGACCAACAAGCCTCCTCTCTGGAAACACCATATATTTT. Its translation: CASGPTSLLSGNTIYF.

V is TRBV5-6 and J is TRBJ2-5; TRBD2 is a possible D gene (6 bases). The CDR3 has 13 residues. In germline, CDR1 is SGHDT, CDR2 YYEEEE. With 4 bases removed from V and 6 bases from J, the gap between germline ends came to 13 bases. The CDR3 DNA is TGTGCCAGCAGCCCCCCCGGGGGAAAGACCCAGTACTTC. Amino acid sequence: CASSPPGGKTQYF.

This clone showed up just once. The chain combines TRBV5-3 with TRBJ1-5; D unresolved. TRBV5-3 is an ORF, with its function uncertain. The CDR3 is 15 amino acids. Trimming cost V 5 bases and J 6 bases, with 18 bases left between them. The CDR3 is CARRGLEGVGQPQHF. In DNA, the CDR3 is TGTGCCAGAAGGGGGTTAGAGGGAGTAGGTCAGCCCCAGCATTTT.